This entry concerns a single T cell receptor (beta chain). The sample has other DNA sequences that encode this CDR3 too. TCRdb's table, derived via immunoSEQ multiplex PCR, lists solely in-frame clones and lacks some. This table has tens of thousands of clones, 85% to 90% appearing once. CDR1 is MGHRA, CDR2 YSYEKL, per germline. V lost 1 base to trimming and J lost 3 bases, with 7 bases between them. The CDR3 length is 14 residues. The data derive from a study of T cell changes during pregnancy in multiple sclerosis. Here the sequenced sample was peripheral blood, taken after pregnancy. The chain couples TRBV4-1 to TRBJ1-5; D ambiguous. This TCR came from a female donor in good health, enrolled as a control in a pregnancy study. CDR3 residues: CASSQGPNNQPQHF. CDR3 bases: TGCGCCAGCAGCCAAGGTCCAAACAATCAGCCCCAGCATTTT.